Each of the 21 T cell receptor beta chains below was sequenced from the same sample in a study of shared clonotypes between healthy human individuals. Generated by immunoSEQ multiplex PCR, the TCRdb table keeps only in-frame clones and is missing some. This table holds millions of clones, over 85% found once. Sequences were obtained from naive CD4+ T cells sorted from blood. Indicated subset: CD45RA+ positively selected. The receptor source for this set is a man aged 18 to 30 in good health.

The gene calls are TRBV18 and TRBJ1-2, with TRBD1 as a possible D gene (6 bases). The germline V gene has CDR1 KGHSH and CDR2 LQKENI. The CDR3 extends over 13 amino acids. V was cut by 5 bases and J by 4 bases, with 11 bases left in between. The CDR3 spells CASSKGGPYGYTF. CDR3 DNA sequence: TGTGCCAGCTCAAAGGGGGGTCCCTATGGCTACACCTTC.

This clone was counted a few times. Other DNA sequences in this specimen translate into the identical CDR3. The V call is TRBV5-1, the J call TRBJ1-2, with 8 positions matching TRBD1. V lost 4 bases to trimming and J lost 4 bases; unmatched junction nucleotides: 3. This CDR3 region has 13 residues. CDR1 and CDR2 (germline): SGHRS, YFSETQ. CDR3 residues: CASSPGTGYGYTF. CDR3 coding DNA: TGCGCCAGCAGCCCGGGGACAGGCTATGGCTACACCTTC.

Note on this clone: Sequence at one end of the junction differs from germline and may be a read error. The V call is TRBV5-4, the J call TRBJ1-2, with TRBD1 matching 8 bases. The germline V gene has CDR1 SGHNT and CDR2 YYREEE (reference sequence). The CDR3 is 15 amino acids. The CDR3 loop is CASTLAQGEFYGCTF. CDR3 nucleotide sequence: TGTGCCAGCACCTTGGCACAGGGGGAGTTCTATGGCTGCACCTTC.

As DNA, the CDR3 is TGTGCCACCGGGCGGATTAGCGGGGGGGAGGGCTACGAGCAGTACTTC. This codes for CATGRISGGEGYEQYF. This chain connects TRBV10-3 to TRBJ2-7, with TRBD2 matching 11 bases. This CDR3 is 16 amino acids long. V shed 10 bases, J shed 3 bases, and the junction held 14 bases outside the gene matches. The germline V gene has CDR1 ENHRY and CDR2 SYGVKD.

The chain is built from TRBV5-1 and TRBJ1-5; TRBD1 is a possible D gene (5 bases). V was shortened by 4 bases and J by 2 bases, with 10 bases between the two germline ends. Germline V gene data show CDR1 as SGHRS and CDR2 as YFSETQ. The CDR3 length is 14 residues. The CDR3 here is CASSKGVGNQPQHF. The CDR3 DNA sequence: TGCGCCAGCAGCAAAGGGGTCGGCAATCAGCCCCAGCATTTT.

V and J are TRBV18 and TRBJ2-3; 9 positions agree with TRBD2. The CDR3 contains 14 residues. Germline trimming cut 4 bases from V and 4 bases from J; bases unmatched to any gene: 3. The germline CDR1 and CDR2 sequences are KGHSH and LQKENI. For the CDR3, the DNA is TGTGCCAGCTCACTGGGACTAGCTTCAGATACGCAGTATTTT. Its protein is CASSLGLASDTQYF. Variable domain in full (rest from reference TRBV18 and TRBJ2-3): NAGVMQNPRHLVRRRGQEARLRCSPMKGHSHVYWYRQLPEEGLKFMVYLQKENIIDESGMPKERFSAEFPKEGPSILRIQQVVRGDSAAYFCASSLGLASDTQYFGPGTRLTVL.

This clone has just one count. The J gene is TRBJ2-5, the V gene TRBV28, with TRBD2 matching over 14 bases. Looked up from germline, CDR1 is MDHEN and CDR2 is SYDVKM. V shed 6 bases and J 5 bases; nucleotides not matched to a gene: 11. The CDR3 length is 17 residues. CDR3 sequence (DNA): TGTGCCAGCAGGGTGACTAGCGGGGGGGCAAACCGGGAGACCCAGTACTTC. Protein product: CASRVTSGGANRETQYF. The whole variable domain, filled in from reference TRBV28 and TRBJ2-5, reads DVKVTQSSRYLVKRTGEKVFLECVQDMDHENMFWYRQDPGLGLRLIYFSYDVKMKEKGDIPEGYSVSREKKERFSLILESASTNQTSMYLCASRVTSGGANRETQYFGPGTRLLVL.

In this sample, this clone turned up once. This rearrangement joins TRBV28 to TRBJ2-1; 11 bases map to TRBD2. The CDR3 has 18 amino acids. V was clipped by 4 bases and J by 1 base; unmatched bases: 9. Germline V gene lookup returns CDR1 MDHEN and CDR2 SYDVKM. The CDR3 here is CASSSVAGGPSSYNEQFF. The DNA for the CDR3 is TGTGCCAGCAGTTCCGTAGCGGGGGGGCCTTCTTCCTACAATGAGCAGTTCTTC.

This clone was picked up one time. The chain is built from TRBV9 and TRBJ2-2; D perhaps matches TRBD2 (5 bases). The CDR3 spans 14 residues. Germline V CDR1 and CDR2: SGDLS, YYNGEE. Trimming pared 3 bases from V and 4 bases from J, leaving 10 bases between. The CDR3 sequence: CASSGRGGTGELFF. As DNA, the CDR3 is TGTGCCAGCAGCGGTCGGGGTGGCACCGGGGAGCTGTTTTTT.

The chain couples TRBV6-1 to TRBJ2-3, with TRBD1 matching 9 bases. V gave up 4 bases and J gave up 1 base; unmatched junction bases: 9. The CDR3 consists of 17 residues. Germline CDR1 and CDR2: MNHNS and SASEGT. CDR3: CASSAHPGQGGTDTQYF. CDR3 DNA: TGTGCCAGCAGTGCCCACCCGGGACAGGGCGGCACAGATACGCAGTATTTT.

The V and J genes are TRBV2 and TRBJ1-5; D remains unclear. The V end was cut by 9 bases, the J end by 0 bases, with 6 bases between. The germline CDR1 and CDR2 sequences are SNHLY and FYNNEI. The CDR3 totals 12 residues. Here the CDR3 reads CASRVSNQPQHF. DNA of the CDR3: TGTGCCAGTCGTGTTAGCAATCAGCCCCAGCATTTT.

This clone was seen only once. The chain couples TRBV18 to TRBJ2-7; TRBD1 might be the D (5 bases). Germline values: CDR1 KGHSH, CDR2 LQKENI. V lost 3 bases to trimming and J lost 5 bases, with 14 bases between them. This CDR3 has 14 residues. This CDR3 reads CASSPGRVVHEQYF. CDR3 sequence (DNA): TGTGCCAGCTCACCCGGCAGGGTGGTCCACGAGCAGTACTTC. The complete variable domain, with remaining parts taken from reference TRBV18 and TRBJ2-7, reads NAGVMQNPRHLVRRRGQEARLRCSPMKGHSHVYWYRQLPEEGLKFMVYLQKENIIDESGMPKERFSAEFPKEGPSILRIQQVVRGDSAAYFCASSPGRVVHEQYFGPGTRLTVT.

The genes are TRBV7-3 and TRBJ1-1; TRBD1 might be the D (5 bases). Germline CDR1 is SGHTA and CDR2 is FQGTGA. Trimming cost V 2 bases and J 7 bases, with 8 bases left between them. The CDR3 has 12 amino acids. The CDR3 DNA reads TGTGCCAGCAGCTTAGGGGCAGGTGAAGCTTTCTTT. Translated, it gives CASSLGAGEAFF.

Notes on this clone: Other DNA sequences within the sample encode an identical CDR3. V and J are TRBV19 and TRBJ2-2, with no clear D. CDR3 size: 11 residues. CDR1 LNHDA and CDR2 SQIVND come from the germline V gene (reference sequence). V lost 8 bases and J lost 1, with 2 bases in between. The CDR3, as DNA: TGTGCCAGTGGGAACACCGGGGAGCTGTTTTTT. This sequence encodes CASGNTGELFF.

Only a few counts were recorded for this clone. Other nucleotide sequences in the sample specify the same CDR3. The rearrangement joins TRBV29-1 to TRBJ1-1; 8 bases map to TRBD1. There are 13 residues in the CDR3. The germline CDR1 and CDR2 sequences are SQVTM and ANQGSEA. Trimming cost V 4 bases and J 1 base; bases outside gene matches: 2. The CDR3: CSVVGTGNTEAFF. As DNA, the CDR3 is TGCAGCGTTGTCGGGACAGGGAACACTGAAGCTTTCTTT.

This clone was detected only once. This specimen includes other DNA sequences encoding the same CDR3. V usage is TRBV7-3 and J usage is TRBJ2-3; D unresolved. The CDR3 sequence is 14 residues long. V was pared by 6 bases and J by 0 bases, with 10 bases between. Germline assignment: CDR1 SGHTA and CDR2 FQGTGA. CDR3 loop: CASSPTISTDTQYF. The CDR3 region has the DNA TGTGCCAGCAGTCCGACAATAAGCACAGATACGCAGTATTTT.

The rearrangement joins TRBV18 to TRBJ2-3; the D is unclear. The length of the CDR3 is 16 residues. V lost 6 bases, J lost 1 base, and 17 bases lay in between. CDR1 and CDR2 (germline): KGHSH, LQKENI. The CDR3 DNA reads as TGTGCCAGCTCCCCCATGGGCTACCCGCGCACAGATACGCAGTATTTT. Protein sequence: CASSPMGYPRTDTQYF.

The V gene is TRBV15, the J gene TRBJ2-7; D remains unclear. The CDR3 spans 13 residues. Germline CDR1 and CDR2: LNHNV and YYDKDF (reference sequence). V gave up 0 bases and J gave up 6 bases, with 9 bases separating them. The chain's CDR3 is CATSRDTQREQYF. Written as DNA, the CDR3 is TGTGCCACCAGCAGAGATACCCAGCGCGAGCAGTACTTC.

This clone showed up just once. The V call is TRBV30, the J call TRBJ1-1, with D unresolved. Germline V gives CDR1 GTSNPN, CDR2 SVGIG (reference sequence). The length of the CDR3 is 14 residues. V gave up 5 bases and J gave up 0 bases, with 13 bases separating them. CDR3 region: CAWEDGRMNTEAFF. CDR3 bases: TGTGCCTGGGAAGACGGGAGAATGAACACTGAAGCTTTCTTT. Variable domain in full (rest from reference TRBV30 and TRBJ1-1): SQTIHQWPATLVQPVGSPLSLECTVEGTSNPNLYWYRQAAGRGLQLLFYSVGIGQISSEVPQNLSASRPQDRQFILSSKKLLLSDSGFYLCAWEDGRMNTEAFFGQGTRLTVV.

Of note for this clone: The same CDR3 arises from other DNA sequences in this sample as well. The chain couples TRBV7-9 to TRBJ2-5; D remains unclear. Deletions cut 1 base from V and 4 bases from J, with 7 bases between. This CDR3 has 13 amino acids. Germline V gene sequence: CDR1 SEHNR, CDR2 FQNEAQ (reference sequence). Written as DNA, the CDR3 is TGTGCCAGCAGCTTAGGGGTGGGAGAGACCCAGTACTTC. Residues: CASSLGVGETQYF.

The chain joins TRBV11-2 to TRBJ2-5, with D tentatively TRBD2 (5 bases). This CDR3 has 15 amino acids. Per germline, CDR1 SGHAT and CDR2 FQNNGV. V dropped 4 bases and J dropped 5 bases, with 17 bases sitting between them. CDR3 nucleotide sequence: TGTGCCAGCAGCTCCGGCCCCCGGGGTACGGAGACCCAGTACTTC. This codes for CASSSGPRGTETQYF. The full variable domain, rest sourced from reference TRBV11-2 and TRBJ2-5, is EAGVAQSPRYKIIEKRQSVAFWCNPISGHATLYWYQQILGQGPKLLIQFQNNGVVDDSQLPKDRFSAERLKGVDSTLKIQPAKLEDSAVYLCASSSGPRGTETQYFGPGTRLLVL.